This TCR beta chain derives from a study of T-cell memory formation after mild COVID-19. Across the study: There were largely donor-specific TCR clusters. Overall study findings and caveats: Day 15 to 85 contractors were CD4/CD8 balanced; later expanders leaned CD4+. Pre-infection memory showed some responding clones, and this suggested that cross-reactive memory joined.

The germline V gene encodes CDR1 SGHVS and CDR2 FNYEAQ. Trimming stripped 5 bases from V and 9 bases from J, with 14 bases between. The CDR3 spans 13 residues. Constant-segment-primed 5'RACE gave TCR alpha and TCR beta cDNA libraries with sample barcodes and UMIs. TCRdb used MiXCR to reprocess the 5' RACE reads, holding one entry per CDR3 protein. The table shows over 250,000 distinct CDR3 sequences, with roughly 15% occurring only once. With regard to this clonotype: Its antigen is undetermined.

Sequenced input: PBMCs or a T cell subset sorted from them (not recorded which). The source of this sequence is a man between 18 and 35 years old who had mild COVID-19 (a few samples of this study predate the infection). Cell type and time point are not known. This chain joins TRBV7-6 and TRBJ2-1; unclear D gene. The CDR3 nucleotides read TGTGCCAGCAGCCCTGGGTCAGTTGGTGAGCAGTTCTTC. It yields the protein CASSPGSVGEQFF.